This T cell receptor (beta chain) was profiled in a study of T-cell reconstitution after alpha-beta-depleted transplantation in children (dated by TCRdb to about 2016). With regard to the full study: T-cell immune reconstitution after TCRalphabeta/CD19-depleted allogeneic hematopoietic cell transplantation in children was quantitatively tracked in the study by means of TCR repertoire profiling. Beyond this particular receptor, the publication reports: The apparently early alphabetaT-cell count recovery about two months after transplant was reportedly dependent on only several hundred rapidly expanded clones derived from non-depleted graft cells. In some patients, the high TCRbeta diversity seen at day 60 was put down to recipient T cells and intrathymic progenitors that had survived conditioning. The frequencies of hyperexpanded clones fell over the following months, and after one year, T-cell counts and TCRbeta diversity were mostly attributed to newly produced T cells.

Library method: PCR. The sequencer listed for this sample is Illumina HiSeq 2500. TCR library preparation used molecular barcoding, with unique molecular identifiers applied to normalize quantification of the TCRbeta repertoire. The public reads were reprocessed in TCRdb via fastp at Q25 and MiXCR, keeping in-frame beta chains. Each entry merges the rows of one CDR3 protein and shows their most common DNA and genes. The sample profile shows some 140,000 distinct CDR3 sequences; 9.5% to 10% of them were found once. The ten largest clones capture 24% of the sample. Based on the germline V gene, the CDR1 and CDR2 sequences are SQVTM and ANQGSEA. Taken from cysteine to phenylalanine, the CDR3 has 12 residues. Kept here is only the CDR3 DNA, which spans 36 bases and is read in frame from base 1. The V end gives up 3 bases and the J end 5 bases, leaving 3 bases in the junction not matched to a gene. This clonotype has a handful of counts. The clone's antigen remains unknown. Base qualities are missing; no much larger clone stands one base away.

The treatment or condition label, read with the paper, signifies: allogeneic hematopoietic cell transplantation with graft depleted of TCRalphabeta T cells and CD19 B cells. The children who served as transplant recipients had been given grafts of TCRalphabeta/CD19-depleted allogeneic hematopoietic cells. This clonotype was obtained from a girl less than two years old who had a stem cell transplant for combined immunodeficiency, so the T cells may come from the graft donor. The sample in question was PBMCs, mostly from graft donor cells, obtained 180 days after TCRalphabeta/CD19-depleted stem cell transplant. The rearrangement joined TRBV29-1 to TRBJ2-5, and TRBD2 aligns with 7 junction nucleotides. In nucleotides, the sequence is TGCAGCGTTGAGGGGGAGGGGGAGACCCAGTACTTC. Translated, it gives CSVEGEGETQYF.